This TCR beta chain was recovered during a study of T-cell memory formation after mild COVID-19. Study-level findings and limits: SARS-CoV-2 specificity of second-wave clones peaking day 37 was unconfirmed. Pre-infection memory already had some responding clones, implying cross-reactive memory joined.

Constant-segment primers were used for 5'RACE, and the resulting TCR alpha and TCR beta cDNA libraries carried sample barcodes and UMIs. From the 5' RACE reads, TCRdb called clonotypes with MiXCR, one entry per CDR3 protein. The sample includes around 130,000 distinct CDR3 sequences, about a sixth seen only once; the top ten take 5% to 5.5%. There are 15 residues in the CDR3. The ends were cut back, 0 bases at V and 0 bases at J, with 11 bases in the middle. Germline CDR1 and CDR2: SQVTM and ANQGSEA. Details on this clonotype: Its cognate antigen is unknown.

This chain links TRBV29-1 with TRBJ1-2; D gene unclear. This clonotype was obtained from a man aged 18 to 30 who had mild COVID-19 (a few samples of this study predate the infection). Cell type and time point are not known. The sample comprised PBMCs or a T cell subset sorted from them (not recorded which). CDR3 amino acids: CSVEDRGRANYGYTF. In DNA, the CDR3 is TGCAGCGTTGAAGATCGAGGCAGAGCTAACTATGGCTACACCTTC.